This T cell receptor beta chain stems from a study of blood T cells in healthy people across ages (dated by TCRdb to between 2015 and 2017). In terms of the full investigation: In model experiments, roughly one uniquely barcoded TCR beta cDNA molecule per two T cells was captured by template switching. Using deep sequencing normalized with unique cDNA molecular identifiers, the study measured how TCR beta repertoire diversity changes with age. Donors were grouped into four age groups: young (average approximately 15 years), middle-aged (about 38), aged (approximately 58) and long-lived (around 82). To avoid experimental bias, donors of different ages were distributed randomly across sequencing lanes. For two donors (one aged 18 to 30 and one aged 80 or older), the study analyzed two additional independent replicas of 1 million unique cDNA reads from the same blood draw.

Donors were about 36 systemically healthy Caucasian individuals from Russia aged roughly 6 to 95 years. Each donor gave ten milliliters of peripheral blood, collected into EDTA-treated Vacutainer tubes. Ficoll-Paque density-gradient centrifugation was used to isolate PBMCs, with at least 7 million per sample. Total RNA, at least 5.5 micrograms per sample, was extracted from PBMCs with Trizol reagent. Naive CD45RAhigh/CD27high T cell percentages were measured by flow cytometry on a PBMC aliquot from every donor. V and J are truncated by 1 base and 7 bases respectively, leaving an intervening sequence of 14 bases. The CDR3 goes from the cysteine to the phenylalanine over 14 residues. The retained sequence is limited to the CDR3, 42 bases, with the frame set at the first base. CDR1 and CDR2 are drawn from the germline V gene: MGHDK, SYGVNS. The study at large found these results: Total diversity estimates from one million sequenced T cells were considered lower bounds and underestimates. As age increased, observed TCR beta diversity per million T cells dropped in a roughly linear way, and a significant reduction was already evident by age about 40. Compared with the aged group, more naive CD4+ T cells, fewer expanded clones and increased TCR diversity were shown by the long-lived group, suggesting age selection. Because profiling used bulk unsorted PBMCs, naive and antigen-experienced compartments could not be compared conclusively. The CMV infection status of donors was not known, potentially confounding age-related changes in expanded clonotypes. Observed TCR beta diversity correlated strongly with the percentage of naive T cells measured by flow cytometry.

The table lists this clonotype with a few counts. The clone's antigen remains unknown. The input lacks base qualities; no much larger clone sits a single base away. Libraries came from 5' RACE. The instrument was an Illumina HiSeq 2500. A second PCR of 7 to 11 cycles was performed with a sample-barcoded 5' primer and a J-beta primer mix. A template-switch 5' adaptor carrying 12 random nucleotides introduced a unique molecular identifier onto each TCR beta cDNA molecule. Each sample yielded at least 3 million CDR3-containing paired-end reads. The Mint cDNA synthesis kit, primed by a TRBC-specific oligonucleotide, was used to synthesize first-strand cDNA from all RNA. Following uracil-DNA glycosylase treatment, all cDNA underwent a first 18-cycle PCR with the universal primers M1SS and BC2_uni_R. Per the source publication's procedure: For normalization, 1 million high-quality reads, each with a distinct molecular identifier, were randomly selected from each sample. Reads sharing molecular identifiers were discarded rather than binned into consensus sequences. MiTCR, set to a Q25 quality threshold and the strictest error-elimination algorithm, was used for CDR3 identification, clonotype clustering and error correction. A nonparametric unseen species model with Euler transformation was used to estimate a lower bound on total TCR beta diversity. TCRdb trimmed the raw reads at Q25, called clones with MiXCR and kept productive beta chains. Here each entry gathers all rows of one CDR3 protein and keeps the most common genes and DNA. The V and J calls come from TCRdb's annotation, not from the publication. For this sample the table gives 450,000 to 700,000 distinct CDR3 sequences, of which approximately 25% were detected only once. The ten largest clones represent around 18% of the sample.

The TCR was taken from a woman aged 70-85 years in good health. Rearrangement joined TRBV25-1 to TRBJ2-7; the best D guess is TRBD1, with 5 bases matching. What was sequenced was blood. For the CDR3, the sequence is CASSESPGWREQYF. In nucleotides, the sequence is TGTGCCAGCAGTGAATCCCCAGGGTGGCGAGAGCAGTACTTC.